Below, 28 T cell receptor beta chains from the same sample are listed, as sequenced in a study of T-cell memory formation after mild COVID-19. One entry per CDR3 protein, called by TCRdb with MiXCR from the 5' RACE reads. Altogether tens of thousands of distinct CDR3 sequences are present, around 8% being singletons, with the ten largest covering approximately 29%. The specimen sequenced was PBMCs or a T cell subset sorted from them (not recorded which). The receptors derive from a young man who had mild COVID-19 (a few samples of this study predate the infection). Cell type and time point are not known.

This clonotype has at least ten counts. This chain joins TRBV20-1 and TRBJ1-3, with D possibly being TRBD1 (6 bases). Trimming removed 7 bases at V and 8 bases at J, with 15 bases between. The CDR3 contains 12 residues. Germline V gene data show CDR1 as DFQATT and CDR2 as SNEGSKA (reference sequence). The CDR3 protein is CSGWGPGDTIYF. In DNA, the CDR3 is TGCAGTGGGTGGGGGCCCGGGGACACCATATATTTT.

Many counts were recorded for this clonotype. V and J are TRBV7-2 and TRBJ2-3; 13 bases map to TRBD2. The CDR3 runs 18 residues. J was trimmed by 0 bases and V by 4 bases; bases with no gene match: 7. Germline V gives CDR1 SGHTA, CDR2 FQGNSA. CDR3 protein: CASSSPGLAGTSTDTQYF. In DNA, the CDR3 is TGTGCCAGCAGCTCTCCGGGACTAGCGGGGACTAGCACAGATACGCAGTATTTT.

This chain links TRBV6-5 with TRBJ2-2; D may correspond to TRBD1 or TRBD2 (5 bases each). Trimming shortened V by 0 bases and J by 2 bases, and 13 bases separated the two germline ends. Germline-derived CDR1 and CDR2 are MNHEY and SVGAGI. The CDR3 totals 17 residues. The CDR3 region is CASSYSRETANTGELFF. The DNA of the CDR3 is TGTGCCAGCAGTTACTCGAGGGAGACAGCCAACACCGGGGAGCTGTTTTTT.

This clonotype was counted at least ten times. The chain recombines TRBV7-3 with TRBJ2-2, with D hard to call. The V end was cut by 5 bases, the J end by 5 bases, with 6 bases between. The germline gives CDR1 SGHTA, CDR2 FQGTGA. CDR3 length: 12 amino acids. The chain's CDR3 is CASSTRTGELFF. The CDR3 DNA is TGTGCCAGCAGCACAAGGACCGGGGAGCTGTTTTTT.

This clonotype was detected only once. The V and J genes are TRBV29-1 and TRBJ2-1, with TRBD1 matching 9 bases. The CDR3 is 14 amino acids. V was pared by 4 bases and J by 7 bases, with 8 bases of the junction left unmatched. Germline CDR1 reads SQVTM; CDR2 reads ANQGSEA. The CDR3 DNA reads TGCAGCGTTGCGGAGGGACAGGGTTGGAATGAGCAGTTCTTC. Its translation: CSVAEGQGWNEQFF.

This clonotype was observed many times. This chain uses TRBV5-1 with TRBJ1-2; D perhaps matches TRBD1 (5 bases). From germline, CDR1 is SGHRS and CDR2 YFSETQ. Deletions cut 9 bases from V and 0 bases from J, with 15 bases between. The CDR3 consists of 14 residues. The CDR3 here is CATGLDSPNYGYTF. The CDR3 DNA reads as TGCGCCACCGGCCTCGACAGTCCTAACTATGGCTACACCTTC.

As regards this clonotype: A much larger clone is a single base away; this may be a read error. The chain joins TRBV15 to TRBJ2-2, with D possibly being TRBD1 or TRBD2 (6 bases each). The CDR3 runs to 14 residues. Per germline, CDR1 LNHNV and CDR2 YYDKDF (reference sequence). The CDR3 spells CATSRDLGGGEQFF. The DNA for the CDR3 is TGTGCCACCAGCAGAGATTTGGGGGGCGGGGAGCAGTTTTTT.

This clonotype was seen at least ten times. The chain employs TRBV5-1 and TRBJ2-1; possible D gene TRBD1, 6 bases. Deletions cut 4 bases from V and 7 bases from J, with 12 bases between. This CDR3 has 13 residues. The germline gives CDR1 SGHRS, CDR2 YFSETQ. The CDR3 nucleotides read TGCGCCAGCAGCACCCCTCAGGGGAATGAGCAGTTCTTC. As protein: CASSTPQGNEQFF.

This clonotype was detected many times. The chain employs TRBV7-9 and TRBJ2-1; 10 bases align to TRBD2. V was clipped by 7 bases and J by 9 bases; unmatched bases: 9. Germline CDR1 SEHNR, CDR2 FQNEAQ (reference sequence). This CDR3 spans 14 amino acids. The CDR3 region has the DNA TGTGCCAGCACTAAAAGCGGGGGGGTCCCTGAGCAGTTCTTC. It is translated as CASTKSGGVPEQFF.

This clonotype was seen at least ten times. The chain links TRBV5-5 to TRBJ1-2, with D unclear. From germline, CDR1 is SGHKS and CDR2 YYEKEE (reference sequence). Trimming took 2 bases from V and 5 from J, leaving 16 bases between them. The CDR3 is made up of 15 amino acids. CDR3 coding DNA: TGTGCCAGCAGCTTAGATTATTACTCTGGTTATGGCTACACCTTC. It translates to CASSLDYYSGYGYTF.

This clonotype was seen ten or more times. The CDR3: CASSSGGGTYEQYF. For the CDR3, the DNA is TGCGCCAGCAGCTCCGGCGGGGGGACCTACGAGCAGTACTTC. The chain combines TRBV5-1 with TRBJ2-7; 8 bases line up with TRBD2. The CDR3 length is 14 residues. CDR1 is SGHRS, CDR2 YFSETQ, per germline. V was clipped by 3 bases and J by 2 bases; unmatched bases: 4.

The rearrangement uses TRBV29-1 and TRBJ2-3; D is unresolved. Trimming left V 7 bases short and J 4 bases short, with 15 bases between. CDR3 size: 13 residues. Germline loops: CDR1 SQVTM, CDR2 ANQGSEA. The CDR3 DNA reads as TGCAGCGCGACACCGGTAGGCCCAGATACGCAGTATTTT. It translates to CSATPVGPDTQYF.

This clonotype was recorded many times. The CDR3 DNA follows: TGCAGCGTTGATGGGACTAGCGGGGGGAGCTCCTACAATGAGCAGTTCTTC. This gives the protein CSVDGTSGGSSYNEQFF. The rearrangement joins TRBV29-1 to TRBJ2-1; 15 bases fit TRBD2. Germline V gene data show CDR1 as SQVTM and CDR2 as ANQGSEA. V shed 3 bases, J shed 0 bases, and the junction held 3 bases outside the gene matches. The CDR3 is 17 residues long.

The V gene is TRBV20-1, the J gene TRBJ2-5; D might be TRBD1 or TRBD2, each matching 5 bases. Deletions cut 4 bases from V and 4 bases from J, with 13 bases between. CDR3 size: 13 residues. CDR1 and CDR2 (germline): DFQATT, SNEGSKA (reference sequence). CDR3 nucleotides: TGCAGTGCTACCCTTCCGGGGCGAGAGACCCAGTACTTC. Its translation: CSATLPGRETQYF.

Ten or more counts support this clonotype. The CDR3 reads CASSPNGGPEQFF. The CDR3 coding sequence is TGTGCCAGCTCACCAAACGGGGGCCCGGAGCAGTTCTTC. The chain is built from TRBV18 and TRBJ2-1; D possibly uses TRBD1 or TRBD2 (6 bases each). This CDR3 spans 13 amino acids. Germline V gene lookup returns CDR1 KGHSH and CDR2 LQKENI. V was trimmed by 2 bases and J by 10 bases, leaving 12 bases between them.

V is TRBV11-3 and J is TRBJ2-3; weak D call: TRBD1 (5 bases). This CDR3 comprises 15 residues. V dropped 6 bases and J dropped 0 bases, with 13 bases sitting between them. Germline CDR1 SGHNT, CDR2 YENEEA. DNA of the CDR3: TGTGCCAGCAGTCAGGGCCTCTCTAGCACAGATACGCAGTATTTT. It encodes CASSQGLSSTDTQYF.

Many counts were recorded for this clonotype. This chain joins TRBV12-3 or TRBV12-4 and TRBJ1-5; D call uncertain. CDR3 size: 13 residues. Trimming removed 4 bases from V and 7 bases from J, with 11 bases in between. The CDR3: CASSSPGPQPQHF. The CDR3 coding sequence is TGTGCCAGCAGTTCCCCGGGTCCACAGCCCCAGCATTTT.

In its sample, this clonotype was seen many times. The V and J genes are TRBV4-1 and TRBJ2-2; no definite D call. Deletions cut 3 bases from V and 4 bases from J, with 15 bases between. Per germline, CDR1 MGHRA and CDR2 YSYEKL. CDR3 length equals 16 residues. Written as DNA, the CDR3 is TGCGCCAGCAGCCACCACGGCCTGGGTATCACCGGGGAGCTGTTTTTT. Protein: CASSHHGLGITGELFF.

This clonotype was seen many times. The chain couples TRBV5-1 to TRBJ2-2; maybe TRBD1 (6 bases). V was trimmed by 3 bases and J by 6 bases, leaving 12 bases between them. The CDR3 loop spans 14 amino acids. Germline CDR1 SGHRS, CDR2 YFSETQ. This chain's CDR3 is CASSYQQGSGELFF. CDR3 sequence (DNA): TGCGCCAGCAGCTACCAACAGGGCTCCGGGGAGCTGTTTTTT.

There are many counts of this clonotype. The CDR3 nucleotides are TGTGCCAGCAGCTTACCAGGACTAGCGAGGGGAGAGACCCAGTACTTC. This sequence encodes CASSLPGLARGETQYF. J is TRBJ2-5 and V is TRBV7-6, with TRBD2 matching over 9 bases. Trimming at V came to 2 bases and at J to 4 bases, leaving 8 bases not matched to a gene. The germline gives CDR1 SGHVS, CDR2 FNYEAQ. There are 16 residues in the CDR3.

This clonotype was observed a handful of times. J is TRBJ1-4 and V is TRBV28; D possibly corresponds to TRBD1 (5 bases). Germline-derived CDR1 and CDR2 are MDHEN and SYDVKM. Trimming stripped 6 bases from V and 3 bases from J, with 11 bases between. CDR3 length equals 14 residues. The CDR3 nucleotides read TGTGCCAGCAGGGCCGGGGGTGCTAATGAAAAACTGTTTTTT. Translating gives CASRAGGANEKLFF.

This clonotype has at least ten counts. The rearrangement uses TRBV7-9 and TRBJ2-1; 10 bases agree with TRBD1. The CDR3 is made up of 15 amino acids. Germline trimming cut 4 bases from V and 2 bases from J; bases unmatched to any gene: 2. Per the germline V gene, CDR1 is SEHNR and CDR2 is FQNEAQ (reference sequence). The CDR3: CASSSGTGAYNEQFF. The CDR3, as DNA: TGTGCCAGCAGCTCTGGGACAGGGGCCTACAATGAGCAGTTCTTC.

A word on this clonotype: Since a much larger clone is just one base distant, this may be a read error. The CDR3 loop is CASRGKEDRQPQQF. The CDR3 coding sequence is TGTGCCAGCCGCGGGAAGGAGGATCGGCAGCCCCAGCAATTT. The J gene is TRBJ1-5, the V gene TRBV6-2 or TRBV6-3; the D is unclear. Germline assignment: CDR1 MNHEY and CDR2 SVGEGT. The CDR3 length is 14 residues.

This clonotype was detected many times. The V and J genes are TRBV5-1 and TRBJ2-7, with 8 bases aligning to TRBD1. Trimming at V came to 0 bases and at J to 6 bases, leaving 8 bases not matched to a gene. The CDR3 sequence is 15 residues long. Germline V lookup: CDR1 SGHRS, CDR2 YFSETQ. CDR3 protein: CASSLGGQGALEQYF. CDR3 bases: TGCGCCAGCAGCTTGGGGGGGCAGGGGGCCCTCGAGCAGTACTTC.

This clonotype was detected many times. The chain recombines TRBV11-1 with TRBJ2-7; D unclear. Germline CDR1 and CDR2: SGHAT and FQDESV (reference sequence). CDR3 length: 13 amino acids. With 5 bases removed from V and 4 bases from J, the gap between germline ends came to 12 bases. CDR3 in amino acids: CASSPSEQYEQYV. CDR3 nucleotide sequence: TGTGCCAGCAGCCCATCCGAACAGTACGAGCAGTACGTC.

This clonotype was found many times. The chain employs TRBV10-3 and TRBJ2-7, with D maybe TRBD1 (6 bases). The CDR3 length is 13 residues. CDR1 and CDR2 (germline): ENHRY, SYGVKD. V dropped 5 bases and J dropped 4 bases, with 12 bases sitting between them. The CDR3 bases are TGTGCCATCAGTCAACAGGGTTCTTACGAGCAGTACGTC. This encodes CAISQQGSYEQYV.

This clonotype was observed many times. The DNA of the CDR3 is TGTGCCAGCAGCCACCAAGCGGGGGGGTACTCCTCAGGAGATACGCAGTATTTT. This translates into CASSHQAGGYSSGDTQYF. V is TRBV7-6 and J is TRBJ2-3, with TRBD2 identical over 10 bases. The CDR3 has 18 amino acids. Germline CDR1 SGHVS, CDR2 FNYEAQ. Unmatched junction bases numbered 16, after V lost 5 bases and J lost 5 bases.

This clonotype was counted a few times. This chain connects TRBV4-1 to TRBJ2-3; 14 bases align to TRBD2. The V segment lost 1 base and the J segment 2 bases; nucleotides outside the gene matches: 5. Germline CDR1 reads MGHRA; CDR2 reads YSYEKL. The CDR3 runs to 18 residues. The CDR3, as DNA: TGCGCCAGCAGCCAAGGACTAGCGGGGGGGCAAGTCACAGATACGCAGTATTTT. It specifies CASSQGLAGGQVTDTQYF.